These 10 T cell receptor beta chains were all obtained from the same sample, sequenced in a study of blood T cell repertoires in COVID-19. This table comes from immunoSEQ multiplex PCR, and its TCRdb copy is limited to in-frame clones, with some not included. The sample consists of 250,000 to 350,000 clones, roughly 90% of them appearing once. Sequenced: PBMCs or T cells enriched from blood (not recorded which). The origin of the receptors is a woman aged 25-40 years who had recovered from COVID-19.

The chain recombines TRBV5-1 with TRBJ2-3, with D possibly TRBD1 on 5 matching bases. V lost 1 base, J lost 2 bases, and 14 bases lay in between. The CDR3 contains 16 residues. CDR1 and CDR2 (germline): SGHRS, YFSETQ. This chain's CDR3 is CASSLWQGRPTDTQYF. In DNA, the CDR3 is TGCGCCAGCAGCTTGTGGCAGGGCCGGCCCACAGATACGCAGTATTTT.

The chain uses TRBV4-3 and TRBJ2-6, with 9 bases lining up with TRBD1. Trimming cost V 3 bases and J 1 base; bases outside gene matches: 13. This CDR3 spans 20 amino acids. Germline CDR1 reads LGHNA; CDR2 reads YSLEER. As DNA, the CDR3 is TGCGCCAGCAGCCACATAACCGGGACAGGGTTATCTTCTGGGGCCAACGTCCTGACTTTC. Its translation is CASSHITGTGLSSGANVLTF.

V is TRBV6-2 or TRBV6-3 and J is TRBJ1-2; 7 nucleotides align to TRBD1. The junction had 8 bases not matched to a gene; V was cut back by 4 bases and J by 9 bases. The V gene's germline CDR1 is MNHEY and CDR2 SVGEGT. CDR3 length: 13 residues. This chain's CDR3 is CASSWTDRERYTF. For the CDR3, the DNA is TGTGCCAGCAGTTGGACAGACAGGGAGCGCTACACCTTC.

The chain recombines TRBV11-2 with TRBJ1-1; unclear D gene. V was clipped by 6 bases and J by 1 base, with 12 bases between them. The CDR3 runs 14 residues. The germline CDR1 and CDR2 sequences are SGHAT and FQNNGV. DNA of the CDR3: TGTGCCAGCAGACCCCCGGGGAGGAACACTGAAGCTTTCTTT. Amino acid sequence: CASRPPGRNTEAFF.

The chain recombines TRBV28 with TRBJ2-5, with TRBD1 matching over 10 bases. The junction had 3 bases not matched to a gene; V was cut back by 3 bases and J by 5 bases. This CDR3 has 14 residues. Looked up from germline, CDR1 is MDHEN and CDR2 is SYDVKM. CDR3: CASSFGTGVETQYF. DNA for the CDR3: TGTGCCAGCAGTTTCGGGACAGGGGTGGAGACCCAGTACTTC.

This chain connects TRBV3-1 (or the pseudogene TRBV3-2) to TRBJ1-6; D is uncertain. Trimming removed 3 bases from V and 11 bases from J, with 11 bases in between. The CDR3 length is 13 residues. Germline CDR1 is LGHDT and CDR2 is YNNKEL (reference sequence). As DNA, the CDR3 is TGTGCCAGCAGCCAGGTAGACAACGCACCCCTCCACTTT. Amino acid sequence: CASSQVDNAPLHF.

V is TRBV27 and J is TRBJ2-1, with 7 positions matching TRBD1. Germline loops: CDR1 MNHEY, CDR2 SMNVEV (reference sequence). The CDR3 contains 14 residues. Trimming cost V 4 bases and J 5 bases; bases outside gene matches: 5. For the CDR3, the DNA is TGTGCCAGCAGTTCCCCCGGACAGGACAATGAGCAGTTCTTC. As protein: CASSSPGQDNEQFF.

The chain uses TRBV6-5 and TRBJ1-5; D might be TRBD1 (6 bases). V was cut by 7 bases and J by 0 bases, with 13 bases left in between. This CDR3 has 15 amino acids. Germline V gene lookup returns CDR1 MNHEY and CDR2 SVGAGI. The CDR3 region is CASKPGTYSNQPQHF. DNA for the CDR3: TGTGCCAGCAAACCCGGGACATATAGCAATCAGCCCCAGCATTTT.

The rearrangement uses TRBV19 and TRBJ1-3; 8 bases align to TRBD1. Germline assignment: CDR1 LNHDA and CDR2 SQIVND (reference sequence). The CDR3 extends over 15 amino acids. Unmatched junction bases numbered 6, after V lost 6 bases and J lost 2 bases. The CDR3 reads CASSRTGIAGNTIYF. Here the CDR3 DNA reads TGTGCCAGTAGCCGGACAGGGATAGCTGGAAACACCATATATTTT. The variable domain in full, with the rest retrieved from reference TRBV19 and TRBJ1-3, is DGGITQSPKYLFRKEGQNVTLSCEQNLNHDAMYWYRQDPGQGLRLIYYSQIVNDFQKGDIAEGYSVSREKKESFPLTVTSAQKNPTAFYLCASSRTGIAGNTIYFGEGSWLTVV.

The sample holds a few counts of this clone. The chain employs TRBV28 and TRBJ1-3; 9 nucleotides align to TRBD1. After removal of 3 bases from V and 4 bases from J, the junction contained 10 bases not matched to a gene. From germline, CDR1 is MDHEN and CDR2 SYDVKM. There are 17 residues in the CDR3. The CDR3 protein is CASSLSYRGRRGNTIYF. The CDR3 nucleotides are TGTGCCAGCAGTTTGTCGTACAGGGGGCGACGAGGAAACACCATATATTTT.